This TCR beta chain comes out of a study of CD8 T cells in Susac syndrome. This clonotype was detected only a few times. A quantity of about 0.5 to 1 ug RNA underwent reverse transcription using random hexamers. Amplification of TCR beta CDR3 was carried out by immunoSEQ multiplex PCR, which covered 54 Vbeta and 13 Jbeta segments. From the immunoSEQ multiplex PCR reads, TCRdb called clonotypes with MiXCR, one entry per CDR3 protein. The data contain approximately 300,000 distinct CDR3 sequences, approximately 90% of them singletons. J lost 2 bases, V lost 5 bases, and 10 bases had no gene match. Germline CDR1 PRHDT, CDR2 FYEKMQ (reference sequence). The CDR3 extends over 16 amino acids.

Sample: CD8+ T cells from PBMCs. The receptor was derived from a human donor with multiple sclerosis. The chain links TRBV13 to TRBJ1-1, with TRBD1 matching 8 bases. The CDR3 loop reads CASSPSPGTGNTEAFF. Here the CDR3 DNA reads TGTGCCAGCAGCCCTAGTCCTGGGACAGGCAACACTGAAGCTTTCTTT.